These 26 T cell receptor beta chains were all obtained from the same sample, sequenced in a study of CD8 T cells in ankylosing spondylitis (dated by TCRdb to about 2017). Library creation used 5' RACE. The listed sequencing device is Illumina HiSeq 2500. Using fastp trimming at Q25 and MiXCR clonotype assembly, TCRdb reanalyzed the public sequencing data and kept in-frame beta chains. Rows with a matching CDR3 protein are joined into one entry that keeps the most common DNA and genes. The sample table lists 150,000 to 200,000 distinct CDR3 sequences, roughly 18% of them with a count of one. The ten largest make up approximately 4.3% of the sample. Sequencing input: blood, either unsorted or a sorted T cell fraction (not recorded which). These receptors were collected from a male donor under 30 with ankylosing spondylitis or in good health (not recorded which). Donor details come from another sample of the same person, matched by shared clones.

The V call is TRBV7-6, the J call TRBJ2-1; D tentatively fits TRBD1 or TRBD2 (6 bases each). Germline V gene data show CDR1 as SGHVS and CDR2 as FNYEAQ. The CDR3 runs to 16 residues. V lost 1 base, J lost 10 bases, and 20 bases lay in between. CDR3 amino acids: CASSLGHRGLFSEQFF. CDR3 sequence (DNA): TGTGCCAGCAGCTTAGGCCATCGGGGGCTTTTCTCCGAGCAGTTCTTC.

The table lists this clonotype with many counts. The gene calls are TRBV5-1 and TRBJ1-1, with TRBD1 as a possible D gene (5 bases). Between the trimmed V and J ends, which lost 2 bases and 7 bases, there was a span of 12 bases. Looked up from germline, CDR1 is SGHRS and CDR2 is YFSETQ. The CDR3 is 13 amino acids. CDR3 region: CASSFQGIGEAFF. The CDR3 bases are TGCGCCAGCAGCTTTCAGGGAATCGGTGAAGCTTTCTTT. The variable domain in full, completed from reference TRBV5-1 and TRBJ1-1, reads KAGVTQTPRYLIKTRGQQVTLSCSPISGHRSVSWYQQTPGQGLQFLFEYFSETQRNKGNFPGRFSGRQFSNSRSEMNVSTLELGDSALYLCASSFQGIGEAFFGQGTRLTVV.

This clonotype showed up many times. The rearrangement joins TRBV19 to TRBJ2-1, with 9 bases identical to TRBD1. V lost 3 bases, J lost 8 bases, and 8 bases stayed unmatched. Germline values: CDR1 LNHDA, CDR2 SQIVND (reference sequence). The CDR3 has 15 residues. The CDR3 DNA is TGTGCCAGTAGTATTGGTCCGGGACAGGGTGATGAGCAGTTCTTC. Residues: CASSIGPGQGDEQFF. The complete variable domain, with remaining parts taken from reference TRBV19 and TRBJ2-1, reads DGGITQSPKYLFRKEGQNVTLSCEQNLNHDAMYWYRQDPGQGLRLIYYSQIVNDFQKGDIAEGYSVSREKKESFPLTVTSAQKNPTAFYLCASSIGPGQGDEQFFGPGTRLTVL.

There are many counts of this clonotype. The CDR3 region is CASSRGLAGKETQYF. CDR3 coding DNA: TGTGCCAGCAGCCGAGGACTAGCGGGAAAAGAGACCCAGTACTTC. The chain couples TRBV27 to TRBJ2-5; 12 nucleotides match TRBD2. CDR3 length: 15 amino acids. In germline, CDR1 is MNHEY, CDR2 SMNVEV (reference sequence). V dropped 6 bases and J dropped 3; count of bases not matched to a gene: 5.

The chain employs TRBV7-6 and TRBJ2-7, with TRBD1 identical over 10 bases. The CDR3 length is 15 residues. Trimming took 4 bases from V and 2 from J; bases not matched to a gene: 5. Germline V lookup: CDR1 SGHVS, CDR2 FNYEAQ. CDR3 in DNA: TGTGCCAGCAGCTCATCGGACAGGGGGGCCTACGAGCAGTACTTC. It specifies CASSSSDRGAYEQYF.

This clonotype was detected many times. CDR3 DNA sequence: TGTGCCAGCAGCCAATACCTAGCTGCTTACTACGAGCAGTACTTC. It encodes CASSQYLAAYYEQYF. V gene TRBV3-1 combines with J gene TRBJ2-7, with a weak D call TRBD2 (5 bases). Germline CDR1 reads LGHDT; CDR2 reads YNNKEL (reference sequence). The CDR3 spans 15 residues. V was cut by 2 bases and J by 3 bases, with 14 bases left in between.

This chain joins TRBV5-1 and TRBJ2-3; D gene ambiguous. Germline values: CDR1 SGHRS, CDR2 YFSETQ. The V and J ends lost 5 bases and 4 bases respectively, with 11 bases between them. The length of the CDR3 is 13 residues. The CDR3 reads CASRSEGSDTQYF. The CDR3 nucleotides read TGCGCCAGCAGGTCAGAAGGTTCAGATACGCAGTATTTT.

There are many counts of this clonotype. This chain uses TRBV28 with TRBJ1-5; perhaps TRBD1 as D (5 bases). Between the trimmed V and J ends, which lost 6 bases and 7 bases, there was a span of 19 bases. This CDR3 spans 15 amino acids. Germline assignment: CDR1 MDHEN and CDR2 SYDVKM. CDR3 region: CASSPPGPSWQPQHF. CDR3 DNA: TGTGCCAGCAGCCCGCCGGGGCCCTCTTGGCAGCCCCAGCATTTT.

This clonotype was seen many times. The chain joins TRBV7-8 to TRBJ2-4, with D possibly matching TRBD2 (6 bases). The V end lost 6 bases, the J end lost 0 bases, and 18 bases lay between the germline ends. Germline lookup yields CDR1 SGHVS and CDR2 FQNEAQ. The CDR3 sequence is 17 residues long. The CDR3 nucleotides are TGTGCCAGCAGACTAGCTCCAGGCCACTCAGCCAAAAACATTCAGTACTTC. Amino acids: CASRLAPGHSAKNIQYF. Full variable domain (missing parts from reference TRBV7-8 and TRBJ2-4): GAGVSQSPRYKVAKRGQDVALRCDPISGHVSLFWYQQALGQGPEFLTYFQNEAQLDKSGLPSDRFFAERPEGSVSTLKIQRTQQEDSAVYLCASRLAPGHSAKNIQYFGAGTRLSVL.

This clonotype was counted a few times. The CDR3 loop reads CSARVSGSPYEQYF. DNA of the CDR3: TGCAGTGCTAGAGTTAGCGGATCGCCCTACGAGCAGTACTTC. The rearrangement links TRBV20-1 to TRBJ2-7; perhaps TRBD2 as D (6 bases). The CDR3 is 14 amino acids. Germline values: CDR1 DFQATT, CDR2 SNEGSKA (reference sequence). Trimming left V 1 base short and J 2 bases short, with 12 bases between.

This clonotype has ten or more counts. The rearrangement uses TRBV6-4 and TRBJ2-3; D is perhaps TRBD1 (6 bases). Germline V gene lookup returns CDR1 MRHNA and CDR2 SNTAGT. Trimming cost V 4 bases and J 1 base, with 6 bases left between them. The CDR3 is 13 amino acids. CDR3 region: CASSAGGTDTQYF. In nucleotides, the CDR3 is TGTGCCAGCAGTGCAGGGGGCACAGATACGCAGTATTTT.

This clonotype was seen once. The junction differs from germline at one of its ends, possibly a read error. The J gene is TRBJ1-1, the V gene TRBV20-1; 7 bases line up with TRBD1. Germline V gene sequence: CDR1 DFQATT, CDR2 SNEGSKA (reference sequence). The CDR3 loop spans 17 amino acids. DNA of the CDR3: TGCAGAGCTAAGGCCCTGACAGGGATCTTAGGGAACACTGAAGCTTTCTTT. It codes for CRAKALTGILGNTEAFF.

Many counts were recorded for this clonotype. The V call is TRBV7-2, the J call TRBJ2-1; the match to TRBD2 covers 8 bases. The germline CDR1 and CDR2 sequences are SGHTA and FQGNSA. The ends lost 1 base at V and 9 bases at J; junction bases unmatched: 2. The CDR3 totals 13 residues. In nucleotides, the CDR3 is TGTGCCAGCAGCTTAGGCGGGAGGCTTGAGCAGTTCTTC. Protein product: CASSLGGRLEQFF. The full variable domain, completed using reference TRBV7-2 and TRBJ2-1, is GAGVSQSPSNKVTEKGKDVELRCDPISGHTALYWYRQSLGQGLEFLIYFQGNSAPDKSGLPSDRFSAERTGGSVSTLTIQRTQQEDSAVYLCASSLGGRLEQFFGPGTRLTVL.

This clonotype was observed many times. The chain uses TRBV6-5 and TRBJ1-3; 8 positions match TRBD1. Per the germline V gene, CDR1 is MNHEY and CDR2 is SVGAGI. Trimming took 3 bases from V and 3 from J; bases not matched to a gene: 4. The CDR3 length is 15 residues. CDR3 in amino acids: CASSYRGTGGNTIYF. The CDR3 nucleotides read TGTGCCAGCAGTTATAGGGGGACAGGTGGAAACACCATATATTTT.

Many counts were recorded for this clonotype. The rearrangement uses TRBV6-5 and TRBJ1-2, with 9 positions matching TRBD1. Germline CDR1 is MNHEY and CDR2 is SVGAGI. V lost 5 bases and J lost 2; bases outside the gene matches: 6. This CDR3 spans 15 amino acids. The CDR3 DNA sequence: TGTGCCAGCAGTGCACAGGGGGCTAGGAACTATGGCTACACCTTC. Translation gives CASSAQGARNYGYTF.

This clonotype was seen repeatedly, ten times or more. The chain combines TRBV10-3 with TRBJ2-3; 11 bases line up with TRBD2. CDR3 size: 15 residues. Trimming took 8 bases from V and 4 from J; bases not matched to a gene: 8. Germline CDR1 is ENHRY and CDR2 is SYGVKD. The CDR3 here is CAIGELAGVPDTQYF. CDR3 coding DNA: TGTGCCATCGGGGAACTAGCGGGAGTCCCAGATACGCAGTATTTT.

In the case of this clonotype: The conserved final phenylalanine or tryptophan is absent from the CDR3, which likely points to a read error. The chain has TRBV6-6 and TRBJ2-3, with TRBD2 identical over 8 bases. In germline, CDR1 is MNHNY, CDR2 SVGAGI (reference sequence). V lost 5 bases, J lost 0 bases, and 13 bases stayed unmatched. This CDR3 spans 18 amino acids. DNA for the CDR3: TGTGCCAGCAGTGACTATACCCTATTAGCGGGGAGCACAGATACGCAGTATTGT. It codes for CASSDYTLLAGSTDTQYC.

This clonotype has a count of ten or more. This rearrangement joins TRBV5-4 to TRBJ2-1, with TRBD2 matching over 13 bases. V lost 2 bases and J lost 7; bases outside the gene matches: 9. Germline V CDR1 and CDR2: SGHNT, YYREEE (reference sequence). The CDR3 runs 17 residues. The CDR3 DNA follows: TGTGCCAGCAGCTTAGGGGGGACTAGCGGGGCCGGGAATGAGCAGTTCTTC. Amino acids: CASSLGGTSGAGNEQFF.

The chain links TRBV6-5 to TRBJ2-5; possible D gene TRBD1, 5 bases. Germline V CDR1 and CDR2: MNHEY, SVGAGI. The CDR3 is 17 amino acids. The V end was cut by 6 bases, the J end by 2 bases, with 22 bases between. The chain's CDR3 is CASRQRPSGIRQETQYF. CDR3 nucleotides: TGTGCCAGCAGACAGCGTCCCTCAGGGATTCGTCAAGAGACCCAGTACTTC.

This clonotype was picked up many times. The chain has TRBV7-9 and TRBJ1-2; D is possibly TRBD1 (5 bases). The V end lost 5 bases, the J end lost 4 bases, and 20 bases lay between the germline ends. From germline, CDR1 is SEHNR and CDR2 FQNEAQ (reference sequence). The CDR3 extends over 16 amino acids. CDR3 loop: CASSLHVGGPFYGYTF. CDR3 in DNA: TGTGCCAGCAGCCTCCATGTCGGGGGACCGTTCTATGGCTACACCTTC. Looking up the rest from reference TRBV7-9 and TRBJ1-2 gives the full variable domain: DTGVSQNPRHKITKRGQNVTFRCDPISEHNRLYWYRQTLGQGPEFLTYFQNEAQLEKSRLLSDRFSAERPKGSFSTLEIQRTEQGDSAMYLCASSLHVGGPFYGYTFGSGTRLTVV.

The chain carries TRBV29-1 and TRBJ2-1; 9 nucleotides match TRBD2. CDR3 length equals 14 residues. V lost 6 bases to trimming and J lost 8 bases; unmatched junction nucleotides: 11. Germline CDR1 and CDR2: SQVTM and ANQGSEA. The CDR3 sequence: CSVDGTSLMHEQFF. The CDR3 nucleotides read TGCAGCGTCGACGGGACTAGCTTGATGCATGAGCAGTTCTTC.

This chain connects TRBV2 to TRBJ2-3, with D perhaps being TRBD1 or TRBD2 (6 bases each). The CDR3 totals 17 residues. Germline lookup yields CDR1 SNHLY and CDR2 FYNNEI. The V and J ends lost 7 bases and 1 base respectively, with 21 bases between them. CDR3 loop: CASTRSPGGPGTDTQYF. DNA for the CDR3: TGTGCCAGCACCCGATCCCCCGGGGGCCCGGGCACAGATACGCAGTATTTT.

V is TRBV21-1 and J is TRBJ1-5; the table names TRBD1, a call not compared with the DNA. TRBV21-1 is labeled a pseudogene. The CDR3 sequence is 18 residues long. The CDR3 region is CASSVQGALSEPNQPQHF. The CDR3 region has the DNA TGTGCCAGCAGCGTTCAGGGGGCCTTATCCGAGCCTAATCAGCCCCAGCATTTT.

This clonotype was recorded at least ten times. The chain combines TRBV28 with TRBJ1-5, with 7 bases fitting TRBD1. Looked up from germline, CDR1 is MDHEN and CDR2 is SYDVKM. With V trimmed by 5 bases and J by 6 bases, 7 bases remained unmatched. This CDR3 is 14 amino acids long. CDR3 protein: CASSPRGESQPQHF. The CDR3 DNA reads as TGTGCCAGCAGTCCCAGGGGGGAAAGTCAGCCCCAGCATTTT. The full variable domain, its missing parts supplied by reference TRBV28 and TRBJ1-5, is DVKVTQSSRYLVKRTGEKVFLECVQDMDHENMFWYRQDPGLGLRLIYFSYDVKMKEKGDIPEGYSVSREKKERFSLILESASTNQTSMYLCASSPRGESQPQHFGDGTRLSIL.

This clonotype was picked up many times. The chain is built from TRBV28 and TRBJ2-3; D is possibly TRBD2 (6 bases). V shed 6 bases and J shed 10 bases, with 17 bases lying between them. This CDR3 is built from 13 residues. Germline CDR1 is MDHEN and CDR2 is SYDVKM. The DNA for the CDR3 is TGTGCCAGCAGCGGGGGTCGGGGCGTATCGCAGTATTTT. Residues: CASSGGRGVSQYF.

This chain joins TRBV4-1 and TRBJ2-1; D call uncertain. The V end lost 3 bases, the J end lost 0 bases, and 18 bases lay between the germline ends. The germline gives CDR1 MGHRA, CDR2 YSYEKL. The CDR3 length is 18 residues. The CDR3 nucleotides read TGCGCCAGCAGCCACGGACGTCAGGTCGGTCGCTCCTACAATGAGCAGTTCTTC. Protein: CASSHGRQVGRSYNEQFF.